One and the same sample provided the 24 T cell receptor beta chains below, sequenced in a study of CD8 T cells in Susac syndrome. RNA in amounts of 0.5 to 1 ug was reverse transcribed with random hexamers. TCRdb re-analysed the immunoSEQ multiplex PCR reads in MiXCR, keeping a single row per CDR3 protein. The sample carries a few hundred thousand distinct CDR3 sequences, about 95% recorded once. The sequenced material came from CD4+ T cells from PBMCs. These receptors all stem from a human donor with Susac syndrome.

The V call is TRBV5-1, the J call TRBJ1-1; no definite D call. CDR1 SGHRS and CDR2 YFSETQ come from the germline V gene. V shed 0 bases and J shed 0 bases, with 9 bases lying between them. There are 15 residues in the CDR3. CDR3 sequence (DNA): TGCGCCAGCAGCTTGGCTGGAACCATGAACACTGAAGCTTTCTTT. The encoded protein is CASSLAGTMNTEAFF.

V usage is TRBV24-1 and J usage is TRBJ2-1; 8 positions agree with TRBD2. Germline trimming cut 3 bases from V and 8 bases from J; bases unmatched to any gene: 8. Germline values: CDR1 KGHDR, CDR2 SFDVKD. The CDR3 covers 15 residues. The CDR3 here is CATSDPGGSKDEQFF. CDR3 nucleotide sequence: TGTGCCACCAGTGATCCGGGGGGGTCTAAGGATGAGCAGTTCTTC.

This rearrangement joins TRBV5-1 to TRBJ1-2; TRBD1 is a possible D gene (5 bases). The CDR3 sequence is 12 residues long. Germline V gene sequence: CDR1 SGHRS, CDR2 YFSETQ. V was clipped by 6 bases and J by 7 bases, with 13 bases between them. The CDR3 nucleotides read TGCGCCAGCACCGGGACCGGGCGTGGCTACACCTTC. As protein: CASTGTGRGYTF.

The rearrangement uses TRBV24-1 and TRBJ2-2, with 10 bases aligning to TRBD1. The CDR3 extends over 18 amino acids. The V segment lost 0 bases and the J segment 2 bases; nucleotides outside the gene matches: 5. CDR1 is KGHDR and CDR2 is SFDVKD in the germline V gene. The CDR3 nucleotides read TGTGCCACCAGTGATTTGCCGCGGGACAGGGGTAACACCGGGGAGCTGTTTTTT. This codes for CATSDLPRDRGNTGELFF.

The rearrangement joins TRBV7-2 to TRBJ2-5; D is uncertain. V was pared by 9 bases and J by 5 bases, with 16 bases between. There are 13 residues in the CDR3. In germline, CDR1 is SGHTA, CDR2 FQGNSA. Here the CDR3 reads CASNLNLGETQYF. CDR3 DNA sequence: TGTGCCAGTAACCTCAATTTGGGGGAGACCCAGTACTTC.

The chain joins TRBV29-1 to TRBJ1-5; tentatively, D is TRBD1 (6 bases). V was shortened by 5 bases and J by 7 bases, with 15 bases between the two germline ends. The CDR3 sequence is 13 residues long. Germline V lookup: CDR1 SQVTM, CDR2 ANQGSEA. The CDR3 spells CSVRSGVQQPQHF. CDR3 nucleotides: TGCAGCGTTCGATCAGGGGTACAACAGCCCCAGCATTTT.

The chain carries TRBV7-9 and TRBJ1-2; a weak D match, TRBD1 (5 bases). Between the trimmed V and J ends, which lost 7 bases and 4 bases, there was a span of 22 bases. CDR1 and CDR2 from the germline V gene are SEHNR and FQNEAQ (reference sequence). The CDR3 covers 16 residues. The chain's CDR3 is CASTPGDQGSIYGYTF. In DNA, the CDR3 is TGTGCCAGCACCCCCGGGGACCAGGGTAGCATCTATGGCTACACCTTC.

The rearrangement joins TRBV30 to TRBJ1-2; D unclear. V was trimmed by 5 bases and J by 5 bases, leaving 24 bases between them. This CDR3 region has 16 residues. CDR1 is GTSNPN, CDR2 SVGIG, per germline (reference sequence). The chain's CDR3 is CAWGGYAEASTYGYTF. The CDR3 DNA is TGTGCCTGGGGCGGTTATGCAGAAGCCTCCACTTATGGCTACACCTTC.

The chain carries TRBV7-8 and TRBJ1-6; maybe TRBD1 (6 bases). Germline V lookup: CDR1 SGHVS, CDR2 FQNEAQ. The V end lost 1 base, the J end lost 8 bases, and 15 bases lay between the germline ends. The length of the CDR3 is 16 residues. The CDR3 reads CASSLGRLQGYSPLHF. The CDR3 nucleotides are TGTGCCAGCAGCTTAGGTCGGTTACAGGGCTATTCACCCCTCCACTTT.

The chain is built from TRBV4-3 and TRBJ2-1, with 8 positions matching TRBD2. Germline CDR1 is LGHNA and CDR2 is YSLEER. The length of the CDR3 is 16 residues. V gave up 3 bases and J gave up 5 bases; unmatched junction bases: 9. This CDR3 is CASSHAGAGDHNEQFF. In nucleotides, the CDR3 is TGCGCCAGCAGCCATGCCGGAGCGGGGGACCACAATGAGCAGTTCTTC.

This chain joins TRBV19 and TRBJ1-5; D is unresolved. V was shortened by 3 bases and J by 2 bases, with 14 bases between the two germline ends. This CDR3 has 16 residues. CDR1 is LNHDA, CDR2 SQIVND, per germline (reference sequence). The CDR3: CASSIPSPKGNQPQHF. The CDR3 nucleotides read TGTGCCAGTAGTATCCCAAGTCCCAAGGGCAATCAGCCCCAGCATTTT.

This chain's CDR3 is CASSQEGNSMDQPQHF. For the CDR3, the DNA is TGTGCCAGCAGCCAGGAGGGGAATTCGATGGATCAGCCCCAGCATTTT. J is TRBJ1-5 and V is TRBV4-2; D might be TRBD1 (5 bases). Trimming stripped 3 bases from V and 5 bases from J, with 17 bases between. Germline values: CDR1 LGHNA, CDR2 YNFKEQ. This CDR3 has 16 amino acids.

This chain uses TRBV9 with TRBJ1-1; 9 nucleotides align to TRBD1. Germline values: CDR1 SGDLS, CDR2 YYNGEE. The J segment lost 0 bases and the V segment lost 0 bases, leaving 3 bases of the junction unmatched. This CDR3 has 16 residues. CDR3 amino acids: CASSVEQGALNTEAFF. The CDR3 region has the DNA TGTGCCAGCAGCGTAGAACAGGGGGCATTGAACACTGAAGCTTTCTTT.

V gene TRBV29-1 combines with J gene TRBJ1-1; 10 positions agree with TRBD1. V dropped 4 bases and J dropped 0; count of bases not matched to a gene: 8. The V gene's germline CDR1 is SQVTM and CDR2 ANQGSEA. This CDR3 contains 16 residues. CDR3 sequence: CSVAGQGLPLNTEAFF. CDR3 sequence (DNA): TGCAGCGTTGCGGGACAGGGGCTACCCTTGAACACTGAAGCTTTCTTT.

CDR3 protein: CASSLAQIEAFF. CDR3 sequence (DNA): TGTGCCAGCAGCTTAGCACAGATTGAAGCTTTCTTT. The chain uses TRBV5-6 and TRBJ1-1, with D uncertain. Germline loops: CDR1 SGHDT, CDR2 YYEEEE. Trimming cost V 2 bases and J 7 bases, with 9 bases left between them. The CDR3 is 12 amino acids.

The rearrangement links TRBV7-9 to TRBJ2-1, with D perhaps given as TRBD1 or TRBD2 (5 bases each). Between the trimmed V and J ends, which lost 0 bases and 5 bases, there was a span of 8 bases. Germline-derived CDR1 and CDR2 are SEHNR and FQNEAQ (reference sequence). The CDR3 spans 14 residues. CDR3 protein: CASSLAGVHNEQFF. For the CDR3, the DNA is TGTGCCAGCAGCTTAGCGGGGGTCCACAATGAGCAGTTCTTC.

This clonotype came up once. V gene TRBV29-1 combines with J gene TRBJ1-2; D not certain. The CDR3 extends over 14 amino acids. Germline V gene sequence: CDR1 SQVTM, CDR2 ANQGSEA. Trimming cost V 3 bases and J 0 bases, with 11 bases left between them. The CDR3 sequence: CSVDYGRANYGYTF. The CDR3 DNA sequence: TGCAGCGTTGATTACGGGAGAGCTAACTATGGCTACACCTTC.

V and J are TRBV24-1 and TRBJ1-5; D perhaps matches TRBD1 (5 bases). V was trimmed by 7 bases and J by 6 bases, leaving 9 bases between them. CDR3 length: 12 residues. CDR1 KGHDR and CDR2 SFDVKD come from the germline V gene. Here the CDR3 DNA reads TGTGCCACCAGCCAGGGTGGTCAGCCCCAGCATTTT. Protein product: CATSQGGQPQHF.

The CDR3 nucleotides read TGTGCCAGCAGCCCAGGATCCACAACTAATGAAAAACTGTTTTTT. This sequence encodes CASSPGSTTNEKLFF. The chain carries TRBV7-9 and TRBJ1-4; D call uncertain. The CDR3 contains 15 residues. Germline V gives CDR1 SEHNR, CDR2 FQNEAQ (reference sequence). Trimming stripped 5 bases from V and 0 bases from J, with 10 bases between.

This rearrangement joins TRBV14 to TRBJ1-3, with D perhaps TRBD1 (6 bases). Trimming removed 1 base at V and 7 bases at J, with 11 bases between. Germline CDR1 is SGHDN and CDR2 is FVKESK. The length of the CDR3 is 14 residues. CDR3 bases: TGTGCCAGCAGCCAAGTGGGGGCTCGGAACACCATATATTTT. It yields the protein CASSQVGARNTIYF.

The rearrangement joins TRBV4-1 to TRBJ1-2, with a weak D call TRBD1 (6 bases). The CDR3 has 17 amino acids. Trimming removed 1 base from V and 8 bases from J, with 23 bases in between. Germline loops: CDR1 MGHRA, CDR2 YSYEKL. The chain's CDR3 is CASSQVVRGGQLAGYTF. The CDR3 coding sequence is TGCGCCAGCAGCCAAGTCGTTCGAGGTGGACAGTTGGCCGGCTACACCTTC.

The chain carries TRBV11-2 and TRBJ1-2; D gene unclear. From germline, CDR1 is SGHAT and CDR2 FQNNGV. Trimming stripped 2 bases from V and 6 bases from J, with 10 bases between. CDR3 length: 13 amino acids. CDR3 sequence (DNA): TGTGCCAGCAGCTTACGCGAGTGGGATGGCTACACCTTC. It encodes CASSLREWDGYTF.

The V gene is TRBV6-5, the J gene TRBJ1-2; TRBD1 agrees at 7 bases. Germline V gene sequence: CDR1 MNHEY, CDR2 SVGAGI. This CDR3 has 15 residues. V lost 0 bases and J lost 1; bases outside the gene matches: 2. The CDR3 DNA reads as TGTGCCAGCAGTTACTCGGGACAGCTTAACTATGGCTACACCTTC. This encodes CASSYSGQLNYGYTF.

This chain uses TRBV30 with TRBJ1-4, with unresolved D. Germline values: CDR1 GTSNPN, CDR2 SVGIG (reference sequence). V was pared by 1 base and J by 8 bases, with 11 bases between. The CDR3 runs to 13 residues. CDR3 amino acids: CAWSGTRREKLFF. DNA for the CDR3: TGTGCCTGGAGTGGAACTCGGAGAGAAAAACTGTTTTTT.